This T cell receptor beta chain came from a study of blood T cell repertoires in COVID-19. Study context: The United States, Italy and Spain supplied acute and convalescent COVID-19 samples.

The CDR3 extends over 15 amino acids. Germline V lookup: CDR1 SGHTA, CDR2 FQGNSA. The V and J ends lost 3 bases and 1 base respectively, with 10 bases between them. Assay: immunoSEQ multiplex PCR; the TCRdb copy retains only in-frame clones and omits some. Among approximately 200,000 clones listed, roughly 89% were seen once. This TCR came from a man aged 55 to 70 who had recovered from COVID-19. The chain carries TRBV7-2 and TRBJ1-5; D is perhaps TRBD1 (5 bases). The sequencing sample was made of peripheral blood. In DNA form, the CDR3 reads TGTGCCAGCAGCTTTAGCCGACAGAGCAATCAGCCCCAGCATTTT. Its translation is CASSFSRQSNQPQHF.